This TCR beta chain came from a study of cytomegalovirus exposure and HLA in healthy donors. V shed 4 bases, J shed 7 bases, and the junction held 10 bases outside the gene matches. The CDR3 runs to 16 residues. Per the germline V gene, CDR1 is SGHAT and CDR2 is FQDESV (reference sequence). Study conclusions and caveats: Later on, a genetic analysis was performed. It linked a missense variant in DCLRE1C with V- and J-gene trimming of TCR beta.

Amplification used 60 Vbeta primers and 13 Jbeta primers. This table comes from immunoSEQ multiplex PCR, and its TCRdb copy is limited to in-frame clones, with some not included. The table records 97,000 or so clones, 70% to 80% of them present only once. This clone has a single count. Antigen unknown. The material sequenced was PBMCs. This TCR came from a male donor in good health and CMV-seropositive. The chain uses TRBV11-1 and TRBJ2-1, with 10 nucleotides matching TRBD2. CDR3: CASSSPGTSVYNEQFF. CDR3 in DNA: TGTGCCAGCAGCTCGCCGGGGACTAGCGTTTATAATGAGCAGTTCTTC. The whole variable domain, filled in from reference TRBV11-1 and TRBJ2-1, reads EAEVAQSPRYKITEKSQAVAFWCDPISGHATLYWYRQILGQGPELLVQFQDESVVDDSQLPKDRFSAERLKGVDSTLKIQPAELGDSAMYLCASSSPGTSVYNEQFFGPGTRLTVL.